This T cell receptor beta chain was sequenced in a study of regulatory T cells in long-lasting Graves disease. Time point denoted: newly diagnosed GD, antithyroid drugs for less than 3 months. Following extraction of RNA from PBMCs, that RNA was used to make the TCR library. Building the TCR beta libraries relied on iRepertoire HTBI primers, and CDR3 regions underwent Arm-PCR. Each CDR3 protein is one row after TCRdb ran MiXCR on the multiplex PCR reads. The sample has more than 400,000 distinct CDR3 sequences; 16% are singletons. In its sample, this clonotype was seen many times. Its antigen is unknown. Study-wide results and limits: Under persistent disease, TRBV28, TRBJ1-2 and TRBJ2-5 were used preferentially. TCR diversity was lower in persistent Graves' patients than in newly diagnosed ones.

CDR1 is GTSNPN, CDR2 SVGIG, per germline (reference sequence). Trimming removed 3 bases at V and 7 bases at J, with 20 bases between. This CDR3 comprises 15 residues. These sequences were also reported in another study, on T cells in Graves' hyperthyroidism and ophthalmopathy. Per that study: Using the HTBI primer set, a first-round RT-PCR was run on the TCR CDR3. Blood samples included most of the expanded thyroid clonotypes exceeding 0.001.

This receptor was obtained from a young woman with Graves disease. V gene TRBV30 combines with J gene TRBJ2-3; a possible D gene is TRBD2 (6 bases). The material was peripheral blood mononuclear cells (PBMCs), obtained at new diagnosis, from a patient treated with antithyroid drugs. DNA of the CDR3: TGTGCCTGGAGCGGGGCTGGAGGGTGGGCGTATACGCAGTATTTT. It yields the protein CAWSGAGGWAYTQYF.